A selection of T cell receptor beta chains follows, all from one sample in a study of patients and donors after allogeneic stem cell transplantation. TCRdb re-analysed the RT-PCR reads in MiXCR, keeping a single row per CDR3 protein. The table includes about a million distinct CDR3 sequences, approximately 19% detected once. Sequencing was done on a sample of blood, either unsorted or a sorted T cell fraction (not recorded which). The receptors come from a human donor who was either an allogeneic HSCT recipient or a stem cell or donor lymphocyte infusion donor (not recorded which). It is not recorded whose cells these are; they may come from a transplant donor. The CDR3 runs from the conserved cysteine through the conserved F or W. The D gene is left open where the match is weak. Only some rows state a clone size, as once, few, many or a class for expanded clones.

clone_size	v_call	d_call	cdr3_length	j_call	cdr3_aa	cdr3_nt
-	TRBV2	-	14	TRBJ2-5	CASSEDLVGETQYF	TGTGCCAGCAGTGAAGACCTAGTGGGGGAGACCCAGTACTTC
-	TRBV4-1	TRBD2	15	TRBJ2-1	CASSNWGLAVYEQFF	TGCGCCAGCAGCAATTGGGGACTAGCTGTTTATGAGCAGTTCTTC
-	TRBV9	-	14	TRBJ2-1	CASSVEAVYNEQFF	TGTGCCAGCAGCGTAGAGGCAGTATACAATGAGCAGTTCTTC
-	TRBV5-1	-	17	TRBJ2-3	CASSLVAYQGTTDTQYF	TGCGCCAGCAGCTTGGTAGCTTACCAAGGAACCACAGATACGCAGTATTTT
few	TRBV7-9	TRBD2	16	TRBJ2-3	CASSPLTSLHTDTQYF	TGTGCCAGCAGCCCATTGACTAGCCTTCACACAGATACGCAGTATTTT
-	TRBV6-1	TRBD1	13	TRBJ1-2	CASTQQGRYGYTF	TGTGCCAGCACGCAACAGGGGCGCTATGGCTACACCTTC
few	TRBV24-1	TRBD2	14	TRBJ2-1	CATMVAGGENEQFF	TGTGCCACCATGGTAGCGGGGGGAGAGAATGAGCAGTTCTTC
-	TRBV20-1	-	13	TRBJ1-2	CSAPLRDLDGYTF	TGCAGTGCCCCACTCAGGGATTTGGATGGCTACACCTTC
few	TRBV7-2	TRBD2	15	TRBJ2-7	CASSLGGGQSYEQYF	TGTGCCAGCAGCTTGGGCGGGGGGCAGTCCTACGAGCAGTACTTC
many	TRBV12-3/TRBV12-4	-	11	TRBJ2-3	CASSHTDTQYF	TGTGCCAGCAGTCACACAGATACGCAGTATTTT
-	TRBV20-1	-	14	TRBJ1-5	CSARASGRGQPQHF	TGCAGTGCTAGAGCGTCGGGTCGCGGTCAGCCCCAGCATTTT
many	TRBV7-9	-	16	TRBJ1-4	CASSLRLPATNEKLFF	TGTGCCAGCAGCTTAAGGCTGCCTGCAACTAATGAAAAACTGTTTTTT
-	TRBV4-1	TRBD2	15	TRBJ2-1	CASSQERLARNEQFF	TGCGCCAGCAGCCAAGAGAGACTAGCGCGGAATGAGCAGTTCTTC
-	TRBV24-1	-	12	TRBJ2-2	CATSDSPGELFF	TGTGCCACCAGTGATTCGCCCGGGGAGCTGTTTTTT
many	TRBV7-8	-	12	TRBJ2-1	CASSWGLNEQFF	TGTGCCAGCAGCTGGGGGCTGAATGAGCAGTTCTTC
many	TRBV18	-	14	TRBJ2-7	CASSPLGTGYEQYF	TGTGCCAGCTCACCACTGGGGACGGGTTACGAGCAGTACTTC
few	TRBV3-1	-	15	TRBJ2-7	CASSQDERVKGEQYF	TGTGCCAGCAGCCAAGATGAGAGGGTAAAGGGCGAGCAGTACTTC
-	TRBV15	TRBD2	18	TRBJ2-2	CATSREVLAGGGTGELFF	TGTGCCACCAGCAGAGAGGTGTTGGCGGGAGGTGGTACCGGGGAGCTGTTTTTT
-	TRBV11-2	-	15	TRBJ2-2	CASRWPTLDTGELFF	TGTGCCAGCAGATGGCCGACGCTTGACACCGGGGAGCTGTTTTTT
few	TRBV7-2	TRBD1	11	TRBJ2-1	CASSHRGKQFF	TGTGCCAGCAGCCACAGGGGGAAGCAGTTCTTC
few	TRBV20-1	-	14	TRBJ1-5	CSAAADRGDQPQHF	TGCAGTGCCGCGGCGGACAGAGGCGATCAGCCCCAGCATTTT
few	TRBV27	-	14	TRBJ2-7	CASSFLGAYREQYF	TGTGCCAGCAGTTTCTTGGGGGCGTACAGGGAGCAGTACTTC
-	TRBV2	-	16	TRBJ2-7	CASDGSSASAVSEQYF	TGTGCCAGCGACGGTTCCTCGGCTAGCGCCGTATCCGAGCAGTACTTC
-	TRBV18	-	14	TRBJ1-2	CASSPMGRDTSYTF	TGTGCCAGCTCACCGATGGGACGGGACACCAGCTACACCTTC
many	TRBV12-3/TRBV12-4	-	14	TRBJ2-1	CASGPQGAGNEQFF	TGTGCCAGCGGGCCCCAAGGGGCCGGAAATGAGCAGTTCTTC
-	TRBV10-3	-	14	TRBJ1-1	CAITEARGRGEAFF	TGTGCCATCACCGAAGCCAGGGGCCGGGGTGAAGCTTTCTTT
-	TRBV18	TRBD1	15	TRBJ1-5	CASSPTGALNQPQHF	TGTGCCAGCTCACCGACAGGGGCCCTCAATCAGCCCCAGCATTTT
-	TRBV5-1	-	12	TRBJ2-3	CASRTFTDTQYF	TGCGCCAGCCGGACCTTCACAGATACGCAGTATTTT
few	TRBV7-9	TRBD2	17	TRBJ2-1	CASSSTSGRASYNEQFF	TGTGCCAGCAGCTCGACTAGCGGGAGGGCCTCCTACAATGAGCAGTTCTTC
-	TRBV12-3/TRBV12-4	-	14	TRBJ1-2	CASTYGTNVYGYTF	TGTGCCAGCACCTACGGGACAAACGTTTATGGCTACACCTTC
-	TRBV20-1	TRBD1	15	TRBJ2-7	CSARDSGTGPYEQYF	TGCAGTGCTAGAGATTCCGGGACAGGGCCTTACGAGCAGTACTTC
few	TRBV5-6	-	13	TRBJ2-1	CASSSPAVREQFF	TGTGCCAGCAGCTCACCGGCCGTCAGGGAGCAGTTCTTC
-	TRBV20-1	TRBD1	15	TRBJ1-1	CSARDGGRGRTEAFF	TGCAGTGCTAGAGATGGGGGTAGGGGGCGGACTGAAGCTTTCTTT
-	TRBV30	TRBD1	13	TRBJ2-7	CAWSPTGVHEQYF	TGTGCCTGGAGCCCGACAGGGGTCCACGAGCAGTACTTC
few	TRBV9	TRBD1	16	TRBJ2-1	CASSRTGTGFYNEQFF	TGTGCCAGCAGTCGAACCGGGACAGGTTTCTACAATGAGCAGTTCTTC
few	TRBV4-1	-	15	TRBJ1-4	CASSAPGLTNEKLFF	TGCGCCAGCAGCGCACCGGGACTAACTAATGAAAAACTGTTTTTT
-	TRBV4-1	-	15	TRBJ2-7	CASSQGGASTYEQYF	TGCGCCAGCAGCCAGGGAGGCGCATCTACCTACGAGCAGTACTTC
-	TRBV9	-	13	TRBJ2-7	CASSVEASNEQYF	TGTGCCAGCAGCGTAGAGGCTAGCAACGAGCAGTACTTC
few	TRBV14	-	15	TRBJ2-5	CASSQDSSLQETQYF	TGTGCCAGCAGCCAAGATAGCTCCCTACAAGAGACCCAGTACTTC
-	TRBV20-1	-	13	TRBJ1-5	CSASLDAYQPQHF	TGCAGTGCTAGTCTGGACGCCTATCAGCCCCAGCATTTT
few	TRBV3-1	-	15	TRBJ2-1	CASSPGRAPYNEQFF	TGTGCCAGCAGCCCGGGCCGAGCGCCCTACAATGAGCAGTTCTTC
few	TRBV7-9	-	16	TRBJ2-7	CASSPRYRDVPHEQYF	TGTGCCAGCAGCCCAAGGTACAGGGACGTTCCCCACGAGCAGTACTTC
once	TRBV2	-	14	TRBJ2-1	CASSEGGNYNEQFF	TGTGCCAGCAGTGAAGGGGGGAACTACAATGAGCAGTTCTTC
few	TRBV28	-	15	TRBJ2-7	CASSLPRAFSYEQYF	TGTGCCAGCAGTTTACCGAGAGCCTTTTCCTACGAGCAGTACTTC
few	TRBV12-3/TRBV12-4	-	15	TRBJ2-7	CASSPSKGRDYEQYF	TGTGCCAGCAGTCCATCTAAAGGGAGAGACTACGAGCAGTACTTC
-	TRBV4-2	TRBD2	17	TRBJ2-7	CASSQGGSGWIFYEQYF	TGTGCCAGCAGCCAAGGTGGTAGCGGGTGGATCTTCTACGAGCAGTACTTC
-	TRBV7-9	TRBD1	13	TRBJ1-1	CASRSDRVAQAFF	TGTGCCAGCAGATCCGACAGGGTTGCCCAAGCTTTCTTT
few	TRBV11-1	-	14	TRBJ2-2	CASSPPSNTGELFF	TGTGCCAGCAGCCCCCCCTCGAACACCGGGGAGCTGTTTTTT